This TCR beta chain emerged from a study of blood T cell repertoires in COVID-19. Study-level information: COVID-19 samples from acute and convalescent phases originated in the United States, Italy and Spain. From T cells, B-cell-depleted T cells, or PBMCs came the material, which was cDNA or gDNA.

Under the authors' procedure: The assay estimated nucleated cells by amplifying reference gene primers. Data came from immunoSEQ multiplex PCR; TCRdb stores just in-frame clones and leaves some out. D and trimming were read from the DNA, whereas the V and J calls and clone size are those reported in that table. This sample has a few hundred thousand clones, with 75% to 90% found just once. The receptor comes from a woman between 18 and 29 years old with acute or convalescent COVID-19. The sample consisted of peripheral blood.

CDR3 sequence reads: CASKRTSGSNEQFF. DNA for the CDR3: TGTGCCAGCAAGAGGACTAGCGGGTCCAATGAGCAGTTCTTC. This rearrangement joins TRBV27 to TRBJ2-1, with 11 bases fitting TRBD2. The CDR3 loop spans 14 amino acids. Germline V gene sequence: CDR1 MNHEY, CDR2 SMNVEV (reference sequence). The V segment lost 7 bases and the J segment 6 bases; nucleotides outside the gene matches: 5.